The 16 T cell receptor beta chains in this list originate from one sample, sequenced in a study of shared T cell receptors in the human thymus. Profiled with immunoSEQ multiplex PCR; TCRdb holds only in-frame clones, not every one. The table has hundreds of thousands of clones, 85% to 90% seen once. This sample was shared with a second study, whose subject was human thymus T cells.

Input material: thymocytes. The receptors were sampled from a boy in the first two years of life with a congenital heart defect.

The chain carries TRBV18 and TRBJ2-5; D is ambiguous. The germline gives CDR1 KGHSH, CDR2 LQKENI. V was pared by 4 bases and J by 2 bases, with 11 bases between. The CDR3 loop spans 14 amino acids. This CDR3 is CASSRALTQETQYF. The CDR3 coding sequence is TGTGCCAGCTCACGGGCTCTGACACAAGAGACCCAGTACTTC. Full variable domain (outside the CDR3, taken from reference TRBV18 and TRBJ2-5): NAGVMQNPRHLVRRRGQEARLRCSPMKGHSHVYWYRQLPEEGLKFMVYLQKENIIDESGMPKERFSAEFPKEGPSILRIQQVVRGDSAAYFCASSRALTQETQYFGPGTRLLVL.

The V call is TRBV4-1, the J call TRBJ1-1; 8 nucleotides align to TRBD1. The CDR3 has 15 amino acids. CDR1 and CDR2 from the germline V gene are MGHRA and YSYEKL. J gave up 2 bases and V 4 bases, and 6 bases lay outside the gene matches. CDR3 in amino acids: CASSRPGGGNTEAFF. Here the CDR3 DNA reads TGCGCCAGCAGCCGCCCAGGGGGCGGAAACACTGAAGCTTTCTTT.

The chain carries TRBV6-1 and TRBJ1-1, with 8 bases that match TRBD1. The CDR3 is 15 residues long. V shed 8 bases and J 2 bases; nucleotides not matched to a gene: 10. Germline V gives CDR1 MNHNS, CDR2 SASEGT. This CDR3 is CASVDRVGVNTEAFF. For the CDR3, the DNA is TGTGCCAGCGTGGACAGGGTGGGGGTAAACACTGAAGCTTTCTTT.

The rearrangement joins TRBV29-1 to TRBJ1-2; no firm D call. The CDR3 extends over 12 amino acids. CDR1 is SQVTM and CDR2 is ANQGSEA in the germline V gene. V was clipped by 6 bases and J by 4 bases, with 12 bases between them. CDR3 sequence: CSVSPGGYGYTF. CDR3 DNA sequence: TGCAGCGTGTCCCCCGGTGGCTATGGCTACACCTTC.

J is TRBJ1-3 and V is TRBV6-5; no firm D call. The V end lost 3 bases, the J end lost 4 bases, and 10 bases lay between the germline ends. CDR3 length: 14 residues. The germline gives CDR1 MNHEY, CDR2 SVGAGI. CDR3 residues: CASSYNLEGNTIYF. As DNA, the CDR3 is TGTGCCAGCAGTTATAATTTGGAGGGAAACACCATATATTTT.

The chain joins TRBV11-1 to TRBJ2-7; 12 nucleotides line up with TRBD2. CDR3 length: 18 amino acids. The germline V gene has CDR1 SGHAT and CDR2 FQDESV (reference sequence). The J segment lost 7 bases and the V segment lost 5 bases, leaving 18 bases of the junction unmatched. The CDR3 is CASSPSRDPWTSGTEQYF. The CDR3 region has the DNA TGTGCCAGCAGCCCTTCTAGGGATCCGTGGACTAGCGGGACGGAGCAGTACTTC.

The V gene is TRBV28, the J gene TRBJ2-5; 11 bases are shared with TRBD2. Germline assignment: CDR1 MDHEN and CDR2 SYDVKM. V lost 6 bases to trimming and J lost 7 bases; unmatched junction nucleotides: 25. The CDR3 loop spans 20 amino acids. CDR3 bases: TGTGCCAGCAGCGCAACGACGGGGGATATAGCGGGAGGGCCGATATCGACCCAGTACTTC. Its protein is CASSATTGDIAGGPISTQYF.

The genes are TRBV19 and TRBJ1-5, with no clear D. The V end lost 4 bases, the J end lost 3 bases, and 16 bases lay between the germline ends. The CDR3 loop spans 16 amino acids. Per the germline V gene, CDR1 is LNHDA and CDR2 is SQIVND (reference sequence). The CDR3, as DNA: TGTGCCAGTAGTACGCCGGCTGGGCAGCTCAATCAGCCCCAGCATTTT. It codes for CASSTPAGQLNQPQHF.

The rearrangement links TRBV28 to TRBJ1-2; the match to TRBD1 covers 7 bases. Losses at the gene ends were 10 bases for V and 8 bases for J; bases not matched to a gene: 19. The CDR3 covers 15 residues. CDR1 is MDHEN and CDR2 is SYDVKM in the germline V gene. DNA for the CDR3: TGTGCCACCACGCGACGACAGGGCGGAATTGGGGGCTACACCTTC. This sequence encodes CATTRRQGGIGGYTF.

This clone was observed once. V and J are TRBV9 and TRBJ1-2, with D possibly TRBD1 on 5 matching bases. CDR3 size: 15 residues. CDR1 SGDLS and CDR2 YYNGEE come from the germline V gene. V gave up 7 bases and J gave up 5 bases, with 21 bases separating them. CDR3 nucleotides: TGTGCCAGCTCCCCAGACAGCTCTGAACCGTATGGCTACACCTTC. Its protein is CASSPDSSEPYGYTF.

V usage is TRBV5-1 and J usage is TRBJ2-5; D is possibly TRBD2 (6 bases). The V and J ends lost 0 bases and 0 bases respectively, with 12 bases between them. CDR3 length: 16 amino acids. CDR1 SGHRS and CDR2 YFSETQ come from the germline V gene. This CDR3 is CASSLAGGHYQETQYF. The DNA of the CDR3 is TGCGCCAGCAGCTTGGCCGGGGGTCACTACCAAGAGACCCAGTACTTC.

The rearrangement uses TRBV4-2 and TRBJ2-7, with 12 bases fitting TRBD1. Germline lookup yields CDR1 LGHNA and CDR2 YNFKEQ. With V trimmed by 1 base and J by 6 bases, 16 bases remained unmatched. CDR3 size: 19 residues. The CDR3 here is CASSQGPGTGGVRDREQYF. CDR3 in DNA: TGTGCCAGCAGCCAAGGGCCCGGGACAGGGGGCGTAAGGGATCGCGAGCAGTACTTC.

This chain joins TRBV4-1 and TRBJ2-2; the match to TRBD1 covers 9 bases. CDR3 size: 15 residues. Trimming cost V 6 bases and J 4 bases; bases outside gene matches: 6. CDR1 is MGHRA and CDR2 is YSYEKL in the germline V gene. The CDR3 DNA follows: TGCGCCAGCAGTCGGGACAGGGTGTCCACCGGGGAGCTGTTTTTT. As protein: CASSRDRVSTGELFF.

The chain joins TRBV27 to TRBJ2-7; D perhaps matches TRBD2 (5 bases). This CDR3 comprises 20 residues. CDR1 is MNHEY, CDR2 SMNVEV, per germline (reference sequence). The V end was cut by 2 bases, the J end by 0 bases, with 26 bases between. CDR3 DNA: TGTGCCAGCAGTTTAGCGCGGCCTAGCAGACGAAGCCCGGACTCCTACGAGCAGTACTTC. Its translation: CASSLARPSRRSPDSYEQYF.

The chain carries TRBV2 and TRBJ1-2, with TRBD1 matching 8 bases. CDR1 is SNHLY, CDR2 FYNNEI, per germline. Trimming at V came to 10 bases and at J to 2 bases, leaving 6 bases not matched to a gene. This CDR3 region has 13 residues. The DNA for the CDR3 is TGTGCCACCAGGACAGGGAGGAACTATGGCTACACCTTC. This encodes CATRTGRNYGYTF.

The V gene is TRBV7-8, the J gene TRBJ2-1; no definite D call. This CDR3 has 13 amino acids. Trimming stripped 1 base from V and 9 bases from J, with 10 bases between. Germline CDR1 is SGHVS and CDR2 is FQNEAQ. CDR3 DNA sequence: TGTGCCAGCAGCTTAGGTGCACGGTTTGAGCAGTTCTTC. Its translation is CASSLGARFEQFF. Filled out from reference TRBV7-8 and TRBJ2-1, the complete variable domain reads GAGVSQSPRYKVAKRGQDVALRCDPISGHVSLFWYQQALGQGPEFLTYFQNEAQLDKSGLPSDRFFAERPEGSVSTLKIQRTQQEDSAVYLCASSLGARFEQFFGPGTRLTVL.